The rows below give T cell receptor beta chains drawn from one sample of a study of blood T cell repertoires in COVID-19. TCRdb keeps only in-frame clones here, not all; method: immunoSEQ multiplex PCR. The sample has about 280,000 clones, about 85% seen once; the top ten hold 2% to 3%. Sequencing was carried out using PBMCs or T cells enriched from blood (not recorded which). The origin of the receptors is a woman aged 45-65 years who had recovered from COVID-19. CDR3s include the opening cysteine and the closing phenylalanine or tryptophan. Each record gives: D gene, V gene, J gene, clone size, CDR3 DNA, CDR3 protein. The D gene is left open where the match is weak. Clone size is shown for a subset of rows, as once, few, many or a class of expanded clone.

>TRBD2|TRBV28|TRBJ2-7|-
TGTGCCAGCACCCCTCCGGGACTAGCGGGGATCGACGAGCAGTACTTC
CASTPPGLAGIDEQYF
>TRBD1|TRBV14|TRBJ2-6|few
TGTGCCAGCAGTTGGACAGGGGGCTCTGGGGCCAACGTCCTGACTTTC
CASSWTGGSGANVLTF
>-|TRBV2|TRBJ1-5|-
TGTGCCAGCAGCATACAGCAGACTCAGCCCCAGCATTTT
CASSIQQTQPQHF
>TRBD1|TRBV28|TRBJ2-1|-
TGTGCCAGCAGTATCACGACAGGGATCTTCTACAATGAGCAGTTCTTC
CASSITTGIFYNEQFF
>-|TRBV3-1/TRBV3-2|TRBJ1-3|-
TGTGCCAGCAGCCAAGATAGGAAGGTTGAGGGAGAGGCTGGAAACACCATATATTTT
CASSQDRKVEGEAGNTIYF
>-|TRBV18|TRBJ1-4|once
TGTGCCAGCTCGCTGGGGGACTCAAGGGAAGAAAAACTGTTTTTT
CASSLGDSREEKLFF
>-|TRBV4-3|TRBJ1-2|-
TGCGCCAGCAGCCAAAGGACAGCAAACGCGAACTATGGCTACACCTTC
CASSQRTANANYGYTF
>TRBD1|TRBV5-4|TRBJ1-6|-
TGTGCCAGCAGCTTGGCTGGCAGGGGGCGATTAGGTTCACCCCTCCACTTT
CASSLAGRGRLGSPLHF
>TRBD1|TRBV5-1|TRBJ2-2|-
TGCGCCAGCAGCTTGGACAGGGGGGTCGCCGGGGAGCTGTTTTTT
CASSLDRGVAGELFF
>TRBD2|TRBV14|TRBJ2-5|-
TGTGCCAGCAGTAGCTACGGGAGGGTCCAAGAGACCCAGTACTTC
CASSSYGRVQETQYF
>-|TRBV6-5|TRBJ1-2|-
TGTGCCAGCAGTTACGCGAGACAATTCATTTATGGCTACACCTTC
CASSYARQFIYGYTF
>-|TRBV5-3|TRBJ2-5|-
TGTGCCAGAAGCTTGCAGTCAGGGTATGGGGAGACCCAGTACTTC
CARSLQSGYGETQYF
>TRBD2|TRBV4-1|TRBJ2-3|-
TGCGCCAGCAGCGGGAGCGGGAGACTCACAGATACGCAGTATTTT
CASSGSGRLTDTQYF
>-|TRBV29-1|TRBJ2-1|-
TGCAGCGACGGACTATCAGCCTACAATGAGCAGTTCTTC
CSDGLSAYNEQFF
>-|TRBV4-2|TRBJ1-6|-
TGTGCCAGCAGCCCAATACTCAACGGGGAAGTTAATTCACCCCTCCACTTT
CASSPILNGEVNSPLHF
>TRBD2|TRBV6-1|TRBJ2-7|-
TGTGCCAGCAGTGAGGTAGCGGGGGGCTCCTACGAGCAGTACTTC
CASSEVAGGSYEQYF
>TRBD2|TRBV19|TRBJ2-7|-
TGTGCCAGTAGTGCTAGCGGGGGGGCCTACGAGCAGTACTTC
CASSASGGAYEQYF
>-|TRBV28|TRBJ1-1|-
TGTGCCAGCAGTCGGGGGGGCGTGAACACTGAAGCTTTCTTT
CASSRGGVNTEAFF
>-|TRBV28|TRBJ1-1|-
TGTGCCAGCATGGGACACGGTTTCACTGAAGCTTTCTTT
CASMGHGFTEAFF
>-|TRBV28|TRBJ1-6|-
TGTGCCAGCAGTTTTTTATATTCACCCCTCCACTTT
CASSFLYSPLHF
>TRBD1|TRBV6-6|TRBJ1-2|-
TGTGCCAGCACCCCGGGGACAGGGCCGTTAAACTATGGCTACACCTTC
CASTPGTGPLNYGYTF
>TRBD1|TRBV7-9|TRBJ1-4|-
TGTGCCAGCAGCTCAACAGGGGATGAGACTAATGAAAAACTGTTTTTT
CASSSTGDETNEKLFF
>TRBD1|TRBV2|TRBJ1-6|-
TGTGCCAGCAGTGTGGGGACAGGGGATTCACCCCTCCACTTT
CASSVGTGDSPLHF
>TRBD2|TRBV9|TRBJ2-7|-
TGTGCCAGCAGCGTGGGACTAGGGGACTACGAGCAGTACTTC
CASSVGLGDYEQYF
>-|TRBV12-3/TRBV12-4|TRBJ2-7|-
TGTGCCAGCGCAGGGGAATACGAGCAGTACTTC
CASAGEYEQYF
>-|TRBV5-1|TRBJ1-5|-
TGCGCCAGCAGCCCCGACGGGAGCAATCAGCCCCAGCATTTT
CASSPDGSNQPQHF
>-|TRBV30|TRBJ2-7|-
TGTGCCTTGGAGATTCTATACGAGCAGTACTTC
CALEILYEQYF
>-|TRBV27|TRBJ1-6|-
TGTGCCAGCAGTTCAACCTCAACAGGGAATAATTCACCCCTCCACTTT
CASSSTSTGNNSPLHF
>-|TRBV6-5|TRBJ2-5|-
TGTGCCAGCAGTTACGCCAGGGTAGGGCAAGAGACCCAGTACTTC
CASSYARVGQETQYF
>-|TRBV2|TRBJ1-1|-
TGTGCCAGCAGTTCTCAAATGACGGGGTGGGGAGGCACTGAAGCTTTCTTT
CASSSQMTGWGGTEAFF
>-|TRBV5-1|TRBJ1-3|once
TGCGCCAGCAGCTTTTCTACAGGTCTGGGAAACACCATATATTTT
CASSFSTGLGNTIYF
>TRBD1|TRBV19|TRBJ2-1|few
TGTGCCACCCTGGACAGGGGCGAGCAGTTCTTC
CATLDRGEQFF
>-|TRBV27|TRBJ2-7|-
TGTGCCAGCAGTTTGGGTAGCGGATACGAGCAGTACTTC
CASSLGSGYEQYF
>-|TRBV6-5|TRBJ1-1|-
TGTGCCAGCAGTTACGAAGCCGGGAACACTGAAGCTTTCTTT
CASSYEAGNTEAFF
>TRBD2|TRBV19|TRBJ2-7|-
TGTGCCAGTAGTAGACTAGCGGGAAGCTCCTACGAGCAGTACTTC
CASSRLAGSSYEQYF
>-|TRBV6-1|TRBJ1-1|-
TGTGCCAGCAGTGCTGTCAGGGGATCGGGAAAGGCTGAAGCTTTCTTT
CASSAVRGSGKAEAFF
>TRBD2|TRBV5-1|TRBJ2-5|-
TGCGCCAGCACCTCTAGCGGGGGGCAAGAGACCCAGTACTTC
CASTSSGGQETQYF
>TRBD1|TRBV15|TRBJ2-7|-
TGTGCCACCAGCAGATCGTTGGACAGGGGGCACTACGAGCAGTACTTC
CATSRSLDRGHYEQYF
>TRBD1|TRBV28|TRBJ1-4|-
TGTGCCAGCAGGATTCAAGGGACAGGTCCAAATGAAAAACTGTTTTTT
CASRIQGTGPNEKLFF
>TRBD1|TRBV28|TRBJ1-2|-
TGTGCCAGCAGTTCCCAGGACAGGGGAGACTATGGCTACACCTTC
CASSSQDRGDYGYTF
>TRBD1|TRBV6-5|TRBJ1-4|-
TGTGCCAGCAGTCCAGGGGGACTTAGGAGTGAAAAACTGTTTTTT
CASSPGGLRSEKLFF
>TRBD1|TRBV18|TRBJ2-2|-
TGTGCCAGCTCCCTTACGGGGGACAGGGTCACCGGGGAGCTGTTTTTT
CASSLTGDRVTGELFF
>TRBD2|TRBV20-1|TRBJ2-5|-
TGCAGTGCTAGTGGCGCTAGCGGGGTGCAAGAGACCCAGTACTTC
CSASGASGVQETQYF
>-|TRBV7-6|TRBJ1-6|-
TGTGCCAGCAGCTTAAGCAATCGGGGTCGGGGTTCACCCCTCCACTTT
CASSLSNRGRGSPLHF
>TRBD2|TRBV10-1|TRBJ2-3|-
TGCGCCAGCAGTGGAAGGGGACTAGCGGGGGGCCCAGATACGCAGTATTTT
CASSGRGLAGGPDTQYF